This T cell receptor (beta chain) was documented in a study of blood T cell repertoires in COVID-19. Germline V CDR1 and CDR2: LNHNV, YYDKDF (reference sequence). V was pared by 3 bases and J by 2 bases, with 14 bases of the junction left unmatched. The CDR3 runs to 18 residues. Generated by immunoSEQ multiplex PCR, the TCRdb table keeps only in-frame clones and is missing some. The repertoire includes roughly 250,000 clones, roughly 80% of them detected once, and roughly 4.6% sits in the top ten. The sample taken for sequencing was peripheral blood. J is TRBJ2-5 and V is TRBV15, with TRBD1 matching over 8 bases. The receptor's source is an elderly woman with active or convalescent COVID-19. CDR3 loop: CATSSYYDRGGVQETQYF. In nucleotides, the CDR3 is TGTGCCACCAGCAGTTATTATGACAGGGGAGGAGTTCAAGAGACCCAGTACTTC.